Listed below are T cell receptor beta chains from one sample, sequenced in a study of post-analysis software for immune sequencing data. Using its own MiXCR run on the PCR reads, TCRdb lists one record per CDR3 protein. In the table there are about 200,000 distinct CDR3 sequences, about 30% of which are singletons. The sequenced material came from blood. These receptors were collected from a girl aged 2-17 years with multiple sclerosis. Each CDR3 is given with its conserved first and last residue. The D gene is left open where the match is weak. Clone size is not always given. Where it is, it says once, few, many or a class for expanded clones.

J,length,size,D,V,DNA,CDR3
TRBJ1-5,13,many,.,TRBV12-3/TRBV12-4,TGTGCCAGCAGTTTTGGTAGCAATCAGCCCCAGCATTTT,CASSFGSNQPQHF
TRBJ2-5,14,.,.,TRBV5-1,TGCGCCAGCAGCTTGGGCCACAGTGACAATGAGCAGTACTTC,CASSLGHSDNEQYF
TRBJ1-1,16,few,TRBD1,TRBV2,TGTGCCAGCAGTTCCAGGGGGCGCGGGTTGAGCACTGAAGCTTTCTTT,CASSSRGRGLSTEAFF
TRBJ2-7,12,many,.,TRBV3-1,TGTGCCAGCAGCCAACTAGCGACCGAGCAGTACTTC,CASSQLATEQYF
TRBJ1-4,15,few,.,TRBV7-9,TGTGCCAGCAGCTTAGTGTCCGGGTTTAATGAAAAACTGTTTTTT,CASSLVSGFNEKLFF
TRBJ1-1,15,few,.,TRBV28,TGTGCCAGCAGTGGTGGGTGGGGGGGGAGCACTGAAGCTTTCTTT,CASSGGWGGSTEAFF
TRBJ1-2,20,many,.,TRBV25-1,TGTGCCAGCAGTGAATTGAGGGTCAGGGCAGGAGACAATGTTAACTATGGCTACACCTTC,CASSELRVRAGDNVNYGYTF
TRBJ2-7,16,many,.,TRBV15,TGTGCCACCAGCAGAGTTGGGGCGACAGCCTCCTACGAGCAGTACTTC,CATSRVGATASYEQYF
TRBJ1-2,13,few,.,TRBV13,TGTGCCAGCAGTCGTACCGGGACTGGGGGCTACACCTTC,CASSRTGTGGYTF
TRBJ1-1,16,.,TRBD1,TRBV5-1,TGCGCCAGCACGAACGACAGGGGGGCGCGGAACACTGAAGCTTTCTTT,CASTNDRGARNTEAFF
TRBJ2-7,14,.,.,TRBV6-6,TGTGCCAGTAGCGCCGGGTCGGCAGTCGACGAGCAGTACTTC,CASSAGSAVDEQYF
TRBJ2-1,17,.,TRBD2,TRBV12-3/TRBV12-4,TGTGCCAGCAGTTGGGGACTAGCGCCCGGGGGTGGCAATGAGCAGTTCTTC,CASSWGLAPGGGNEQFF
TRBJ2-1,17,many,TRBD2,TRBV10-3,TGTGCCATCAGTGAGTCCGGGACTAGCGGGAGTGAAGATGAGCAGTTCTTC,CAISESGTSGSEDEQFF
TRBJ2-7,14,few,TRBD1,TRBV6-5,TGTGCCAGCAGCTGGGACAGAAGCGCCTACGAGCAGTACTTC,CASSWDRSAYEQYF
TRBJ1-5,14,.,.,TRBV24-1,TGTGCCACCAGTGATTGGGAGGCCGGCCAGCCCCAGCATTTT,CATSDWEAGQPQHF
TRBJ2-1,15,few,TRBD1,TRBV7-2,TGTGCCAGCAGCCGTTCCGGGACAGCATACAATGAGCAGTTCTTC,CASSRSGTAYNEQFF
TRBJ1-5,16,.,.,TRBV19,TGTGCCAGTAGTATTGGACAGCCAGGGAGCAATCAGCCCCAGCATTTT,CASSIGQPGSNQPQHF
TRBJ2-5,18,many,TRBD2,TRBV5-1,TGCGCCAGCAGCTTGGGTGGACTAGCGGGGATAGGCCAAGAGACCCAGTACTTC,CASSLGGLAGIGQETQYF
TRBJ1-3,13,few,.,TRBV29-1,TGCAGCGTTGAACAGGGTGCTGGAAACACCATATATTTT,CSVEQGAGNTIYF
TRBJ2-7,12,.,.,TRBV5-8,TGTGCCAGCAGCTTGGTTAAGGATCGGCAGTACTTC,CASSLVKDRQYF
TRBJ2-1,15,few,.,TRBV5-1,TGCGCCAGCACCTTGGGAGCGGTCCACAGCGAGGGGAAGTTCTTC,CASTLGAVHSEGKFF
TRBJ2-7,14,few,TRBD2,TRBV20-1,TGCAGTGCTAGCGGCGGGAGGGCCGGAGACGGGCAGTACTTC,CSASGGRAGDGQYF
TRBJ2-1,15,.,TRBD1,TRBV12-3/TRBV12-4,TGTGCCAGCAGTCTAAGGGGACAGGGGATAGGTGAGCAGTTCTTC,CASSLRGQGIGEQFF
TRBJ2-7,11,many,.,TRBV10-3,TGTGCCATCAGTGAGAACTACGAGCAGTACTTC,CAISENYEQYF
TRBJ2-7,14,many,.,TRBV7-9,TGTGCCAGCAGCATCCGGGAGACTTCCTACGAGCAGTACTTC,CASSIRETSYEQYF
TRBJ1-1,17,few,.,TRBV15,TGTGCCACCAGCAGAGATCGAAGGGAACTCCAGAACACTGAAGCTTTCTTT,CATSRDRRELQNTEAFF
TRBJ1-6,15,many,TRBD1,TRBV4-1,TGCGCCAGCAGCCGCTCGGGACAGATTAATTCACCCCTCCACTTT,CASSRSGQINSPLHF
TRBJ1-1,17,.,.,TRBV7-9,TGTGCCAGCAGCTTACTCGTCGGACAGAAGATTGGCACTGAAGCTTTCTTT,CASSLLVGQKIGTEAFF
TRBJ2-5,14,.,.,TRBV5-5,TGTGCCAGCAACGCCCGGACAGTTCAAGAGACCCAGTACTTC,CASNARTVQETQYF
TRBJ1-6,15,few,.,TRBV18,TGTGCCAGCTCCCGCCGGGACCGCGATAATTCACCCCTCCACTTT,CASSRRDRDNSPLHF
TRBJ2-3,14,many,.,TRBV20-1,TGCAGTGTTTGGGCCTCTGATGGCACAGATACGCAGTATTTT,CSVWASDGTDTQYF
TRBJ1-2,15,few,.,TRBV7-2,TGTGCCAGCAGCTTAGGTGGGGCCTATCCCTATGGCTACACCTTC,CASSLGGAYPYGYTF
TRBJ1-5,12,.,.,TRBV20-1,TGCAGTGCTAGAGAAGGGGGGAAGCCCCAGCATTTT,CSAREGGKPQHF
TRBJ1-1,14,few,.,TRBV5-1,TGCGCCAGCAGCTTGGGGGACTGGGAGACTGAAGCTTTCTTT,CASSLGDWETEAFF
TRBJ2-6,15,many,.,TRBV11-2,TGTGCCAGCAGCTTCAGGGGCTCTGGGGCCAACGTCCTGACTTTC,CASSFRGSGANVLTF
TRBJ1-5,14,many,.,TRBV20-1,TGCAGTGCCAGATGGAGGGCTCTCAATCAGCCCCAGCATTTT,CSARWRALNQPQHF
TRBJ2-1,14,many,.,TRBV20-1,TGCAGTGCTCTCAAGGGGTCTCGCTACAATGAGCAGTTCTTC,CSALKGSRYNEQFF
TRBJ2-5,13,.,.,TRBV7-6,TGTGCCAGCAGCCGTAATCCCCAAGAGACCCAGTACTTC,CASSRNPQETQYF
TRBJ2-2,15,.,.,TRBV2,TGTGCCAGCAGTGAAGCGCTTTTGGGCACCGGGGAGCTGTTTTTT,CASSEALLGTGELFF
TRBJ2-3,15,few,.,TRBV27,TGTGCCAGCAGTTTATTGGCGGGATTCACAGATACGCAGTATTTT,CASSLLAGFTDTQYF
TRBJ2-3,15,many,.,TRBV5-5,TGTGCCAGCAGCGAAACAGGTGGAAACACAGATACGCAGTATTTT,CASSETGGNTDTQYF
TRBJ2-1,15,few,TRBD2,TRBV27,TGTGCCAGTACCCCGGGACTAGCGGACAGGGAGACCCAGTTCTTC,CASTPGLADRETQFF
TRBJ1-5,14,many,.,TRBV12-3/TRBV12-4,TGTGCCAGCAGTGTCACTTATAGCAATCAGCCCCAGCATTTT,CASSVTYSNQPQHF
TRBJ1-2,15,.,.,TRBV6-5,TGTGCCAGTACAAAGAGGGCAGTGGTTAACTATGGCTACACCTTC,CASTKRAVVNYGYTF
TRBJ1-1,14,.,.,TRBV5-5,TGTGCCAGCAGCTGGACAGTGGGGGACACTGAAGCTTTCTTT,CASSWTVGDTEAFF
TRBJ1-1,15,.,.,TRBV11-2,TGTGCCAGCAGCTGGCGGGGGAGCATGAACACTGAAGCTTTCTTT,CASSWRGSMNTEAFF
TRBJ1-2,14,.,.,TRBV29-1,TGCAGCGTTGAAAGGGGGGGCTCTAACTATGGCTACACCTTC,CSVERGGSNYGYTF
TRBJ1-6,15,.,.,TRBV18,TGTGCCAGCTCACCACGGGGGGCAGGGAATTCACCCCTCCACTTT,CASSPRGAGNSPLHF
TRBJ1-1,15,few,TRBD1,TRBV5-1,TGCGCCAGCAGCGGGCTAGGGACAGGGGACACTGAAGCTTTCTTT,CASSGLGTGDTEAFF
TRBJ1-3,13,few,.,TRBV4-1,TGCGCCAGCAGCCAAGATGGAGTGAACACCATATATTTT,CASSQDGVNTIYF
TRBJ2-3,16,many,.,TRBV20-1,TGCAGTGCTAGACCATACTCACGGGGATTCACAGATACGCAGTATTTT,CSARPYSRGFTDTQYF
TRBJ2-1,15,many,.,TRBV6-1,TGTGCCAGCAGTCAAGGGGGGTCAACCTACAATGAGCAGTTCTTC,CASSQGGSTYNEQFF
TRBJ2-1,11,many,.,TRBV6-6,TGTGCCAGCAGCACCCCCACCGGGCAGTTCTTC,CASSTPTGQFF
TRBJ2-3,12,.,.,TRBV28,TGTGCCAGCAGTTTATTGCTCCCTACGCGGTATTTT,CASSLLLPTRYF
TRBJ2-7,13,many,.,TRBV5-1,TGCGCCAGCAGCTTGGGGGTGGAATACGAGCAGTACTTC,CASSLGVEYEQYF
TRBJ1-1,14,.,.,TRBV13,TGTGCCAGCAGCGAGGGACCGTTGAACACTGAAGCTTTCTTT,CASSEGPLNTEAFF
TRBJ2-7,12,few,TRBD1,TRBV5-1,TGCGCCAGCAGCGGGACAGGGGGCGAGCAGTACTTC,CASSGTGGEQYF
TRBJ1-1,15,.,.,TRBV9,TGTGCCAGCAGCGTAGGGGGCGCGTGGGCCACTGAAGCTTTCTTT,CASSVGGAWATEAFF
TRBJ2-5,15,few,.,TRBV2,TGTGCCAGCAAATGGAGGACATCCTACCAAGGGACCCAGTACTTC,CASKWRTSYQGTQYF
TRBJ1-1,13,.,.,TRBV29-1,TGCAGCGTTGAACGGGGGACGAACACTGAAGCTTTCTTT,CSVERGTNTEAFF